Detailed here is one T cell receptor (beta chain). Sequencing of TCR beta drew on CD8+ and CD4+ T cells from blood. The multiple sclerosis controls were treatment-naive patients affected by stable or active relapsing-remitting disease. FACS enriched CD8+ TEMRA cells, while bulk CD8+ and CD4+ were negatively isolated. Random hexamers were used to reverse transcribe the RNA input (about 0.5 to 1 ug). A multiplex approach, immunoSEQ multiplex PCR, amplified TCR beta CDR3 across 54 Vbeta and 13 Jbeta. TCRdb reprocessed the immunoSEQ multiplex PCR reads with MiXCR, giving one entry per CDR3 protein. The sample shows 150,000 to 200,000 distinct CDR3 sequences, roughly 96% of them seen only once. These data originate in a study of CD8 T cells in Susac syndrome. V lost 5 bases to trimming and J lost 3 bases, with 17 bases between them. The germline CDR1 and CDR2 sequences are SGHVS and FQNEAQ. The CDR3 has 15 amino acids.

The clonotype was recovered from a human donor with multiple sclerosis. The chain uses TRBV7-8 and TRBJ2-7, with D possibly being TRBD1 (6 bases). Sequencing was done on a sample of CD8+ T cells from PBMCs. Here the CDR3 DNA reads TGTGCCAGCAGCACCTCGACAGGAGCTAGCTACGAGCAGTACTTC. Protein: CASSTSTGASYEQYF. Based on the CDR3 plus reference TRBV7-8 and TRBJ2-7, the full variable domain is GAGVSQSPRYKVAKRGQDVALRCDPISGHVSLFWYQQALGQGPEFLTYFQNEAQLDKSGLPSDRFFAERPEGSVSTLKIQRTQQEDSAVYLCASSTSTGASYEQYFGPGTRLTVT.